This is a list of T cell receptor beta chains from one sample in a study of blood T cell repertoires in COVID-19. Generated by immunoSEQ multiplex PCR, the TCRdb table keeps only in-frame clones and is missing some. The sample includes 70,000 or so clones, around 74% of them seen just once. Sequenced input: peripheral blood. The receptor set was obtained from a man between 60 and 75 years old with COVID-19, enrolled during active disease. CDR3s include the opening cysteine and the closing phenylalanine or tryptophan. The D gene is left open where the match is weak. For some rows the clone size is stated as once, few or many, or as a class when expanded; others skip it.

j_call | d_call | clone_size | v_call | cdr3_nt | cdr3_aa
TRBJ1-1 | - | - | TRBV15 | TGTGCCACCAGCAGAGGGACTATGAACACTGAAGCTTTCTTT | CATSRGTMNTEAFF
TRBJ2-5 | TRBD1 | - | TRBV3-1/TRBV3-2 | TGTGCCAGCAGCCAAGATGGACTTCTCAGGGGGGAGACCCAGTACTTC | CASSQDGLLRGETQYF
TRBJ1-5 | - | - | TRBV21-1 | TGTGCCAGCAGCAGAGGCAGGGCCGTTTCCCTCTTCCAGCCCCAGCATTTT | CASSRGRAVSLFQPQHF
TRBJ2-5 | - | - | TRBV7-2 | TGTGCCAGCAGCTTTAAAGAGACCCAGTACTTC | CASSFKETQYF
TRBJ2-2 | TRBD2 | - | TRBV27 | TGTGCCAGCAGTTTAGGTCTGGGGGGGGGATCCGGGGAGCTGTTTTTT | CASSLGLGGGSGELFF
TRBJ2-5 | TRBD2 | once | TRBV29-1 | TGCAGCGTTGAAGTCTATGGGAGCGGGAAGACCCAGTACTTC | CSVEVYGSGKTQYF
TRBJ2-7 | - | - | TRBV28 | TGTGCCAGCAGTCCCTCCGCCGGGGGAACCCACGAGCAGTACTTC | CASSPSAGGTHEQYF
TRBJ2-5 | TRBD2 | - | TRBV24-1 | TGTGCCACCAGTGAATCGGGACTAGCGGGACTTCAAGAGACCCAGTACTTC | CATSESGLAGLQETQYF
TRBJ1-1 | - | - | TRBV6-5 | TGTGCCAGCAGTTATCGCGGGTTACATCAGGACACTGAAGCTTTCTTT | CASSYRGLHQDTEAFF
TRBJ1-1 | TRBD1 | once | TRBV20-1 | TGCAGTGCTAGTAATACCGGGACAGGGACCACTGAAGCTTTCTTT | CSASNTGTGTTEAFF
TRBJ1-2 | - | - | TRBV5-1 | TGCGCCAGCAGAGAGGAGGGGTTGGGCTACACCTTC | CASREEGLGYTF
TRBJ1-1 | TRBD1 | once | TRBV7-2 | TGTGCCAGCAGCCCAGGGACAGCTAACACTGAAGCTTTCTTT | CASSPGTANTEAFF
TRBJ2-2 | TRBD1 | - | TRBV9 | TGTGCCAGCAGCGGACCGGGACAGCCGGCGAGGCTGTTTTTT | CASSGPGQPARLFF
TRBJ2-1 | TRBD2 | - | TRBV7-2 | TGTGCCAGCAGCCCTTTCGGACTAGCGAATGAGCAGTTCTTC | CASSPFGLANEQFF
TRBJ2-1 | TRBD2 | - | TRBV29-1 | TGCAGCGTTGTGATCCAGCGGGGCGGCCATGAGCAGTTCTTC | CSVVIQRGGHEQFF
TRBJ2-1 | - | - | TRBV11-3 | TGTGCCAGCAGCTTAAACGGGATTTTTAGCAATGAGCAGTTCTTC | CASSLNGIFSNEQFF
TRBJ2-7 | TRBD2 | - | TRBV5-1 | TGCGCCAGCAGCTTCTGGGCGGGAGTGACTTACGAGCAGTACTTC | CASSFWAGVTYEQYF
TRBJ2-7 | - | - | TRBV5-1 | TGCGCCAGCAGTACTTCCCCCTACGAGCAGTACTTC | CASSTSPYEQYF
TRBJ2-3 | - | - | TRBV6-4 | TGTGCCAGCAGCCCTCAAGTAGAGTCTAGCGCGCAGTATTTT | CASSPQVESSAQYF
TRBJ2-1 | TRBD2 | - | TRBV24-1 | TGTGCCACCAGTGATAACCCGGGACTAGCAGTTAATGAGCAGTTCTTC | CATSDNPGLAVNEQFF
TRBJ2-1 | - | - | TRBV6-5 | TGTGCCAGCACCCTTGGAGTTAACAATGAGCAGTTCTTC | CASTLGVNNEQFF
TRBJ2-3 | TRBD2 | - | TRBV2 | TGTGCCAGCAGTGAAAGCGGGGGCTCCTCCGCGTATTTT | CASSESGGSSAYF
TRBJ2-1 | - | - | TRBV30 | TGTGCCTGGAGTGTGATCCCCCTAGAGCAGTTCTTC | CAWSVIPLEQFF
TRBJ2-5 | - | - | TRBV5-1 | TGCGCCAGCAGCCAACAAGAGACCCAGTACTTC | CASSQQETQYF
TRBJ2-7 | - | - | TRBV3-1/TRBV3-2 | TGTGCCAGCAGCCAACTCCTAGGAGGCGAGCAGTACTTC | CASSQLLGGEQYF
TRBJ2-2 | - | - | TRBV7-9 | TGTGCCAGCAGCTTTTTCACGGGGGTTCTGAACACCGGGGAGCTGTTTTTT | CASSFFTGVLNTGELFF
TRBJ1-6 | - | once | TRBV5-1 | TGCGCCAGCAGCTTGGTGGGGGGAAATTCACCCCTCCACTTT | CASSLVGGNSPLHF
TRBJ2-2 | TRBD1 | - | TRBV19 | TGTGCCAGTAGTCCCCGAGACAGGGGCGCCGGGGAGCTGTTTTTT | CASSPRDRGAGELFF
TRBJ2-5 | - | - | TRBV5-1 | TGCGCCAGCAGCTTCTACTCGCAGCGCCAAGAGACCCAGTACTTC | CASSFYSQRQETQYF
TRBJ1-2 | TRBD1 | - | TRBV13 | TGTGCCAGCAGCGACCGGGACAGATCTTACTGGAGTCCCGATGGCTACACCTTC | CASSDRDRSYWSPDGYTF
TRBJ2-5 | - | - | TRBV29-1 | TGCAGCGCCCTCGAAGAGACCCAGTACTTC | CSALEETQYF
TRBJ2-7 | TRBD2 | many | TRBV5-1 | TGCGCCAGCACCCCGCCGGGACTAGCGGATACCTACGAGCAGTACTTC | CASTPPGLADTYEQYF
TRBJ2-7 | TRBD2 | - | TRBV7-3 | TGTGCCAGCAGCCCATCTAGCGGGGGCTACGAGCAGTACTTC | CASSPSSGGYEQYF
TRBJ2-7 | - | - | TRBV5-1 | TGCGCCAGCAGCTTGGTAACCGCGAGCGAGCAGTACTTC | CASSLVTASEQYF
TRBJ2-5 | TRBD2 | - | TRBV2 | TGTGCCAGCGGAGGACCCCGAGGGGCGGGAGTGGGAGAGACCCAGTACTTC | CASGGPRGAGVGETQYF
TRBJ1-5 | - | - | TRBV5-1 | TGCGCCAGCTCTAAGGGGGATAGCAATCAGCCCCAGCATTTT | CASSKGDSNQPQHF
TRBJ2-5 | TRBD2 | - | TRBV19 | TGTGCCACTACTAGCGGGTCCCAAGAGACCCAGTACTTC | CATTSGSQETQYF
TRBJ2-3 | TRBD1 | - | TRBV11-2 | TGTGCCAGCAGTTTCAACAGGGGCTTCACAGATACGCAGTATTTT | CASSFNRGFTDTQYF
TRBJ2-1 | TRBD1 | - | TRBV12-5 | TGTGCTAGTGGTGCCGGGACAGGGCCCTACAATGAGCAGTTCTTC | CASGAGTGPYNEQFF
TRBJ2-6 | - | - | TRBV28 | TGTGCCAGCATTCCCTCGGGAAACTCTGGGGCCAACGTCCTGACTTTC | CASIPSGNSGANVLTF
TRBJ2-6 | - | - | TRBV5-1 | TGCGCCAGCAGCTTGACAGGGACCGGGGCCAACGTCCTGACTTTC | CASSLTGTGANVLTF
TRBJ2-5 | - | - | TRBV2 | TGTGCCAGCAGTGGATCCAGCGTGCAAGAGACCCAGTACTTC | CASSGSSVQETQYF
TRBJ2-6 | - | - | TRBV7-2 | TGTGCCAGCAGCTTAGCTGTATCTGGGGCCAACGTCCTGACTTTC | CASSLAVSGANVLTF
TRBJ2-3 | - | - | TRBV3-1/TRBV3-2 | TGTGCCAGCAGCCAAGAACTAGGCAGCACAGATACGCAGTATTTT | CASSQELGSTDTQYF
TRBJ1-1 | TRBD1 | - | TRBV19 | TGTGCCAGCGGGACAGTCCCCTTGAACACTGAAGCTTTCTTT | CASGTVPLNTEAFF